This TCR beta chain was sequenced for a study of cytomegalovirus exposure and HLA in healthy donors. PCR primers comprised 60 Vbeta and 13 Jbeta primers. TCRdb's table, derived via immunoSEQ multiplex PCR, lists solely in-frame clones and lacks some. This table holds 170,000 or so clones, approximately 80% found once. The clonotype comes from a man aged 18-30 years in good health and CMV-seronegative. Input material: PBMCs.

As DNA, the CDR3 is TGTGCCTGGAGCGAGACAGGGGGCCCCCAAGAGACCCAGTACTTC. It yields the protein CAWSETGGPQETQYF. The chain recombines TRBV30 with TRBJ2-5; 10 nucleotides align to TRBD1. This CDR3 spans 15 amino acids. Germline V gives CDR1 GTSNPN, CDR2 SVGIG (reference sequence). The V and J ends lost 3 bases and 1 base, in that order; junction bases with no gene match: 5.